Listed here are 19 T cell receptor beta chains from one sample, sequenced in a study of T-cell reconstitution after alpha-beta-depleted transplantation in children. The TCRbeta library was prepared with unique molecular identifiers. Each CDR3 protein gets one entry after TCRdb re-called the PCR reads with MiXCR. This table has 750,000 to 950,000 distinct CDR3 sequences, around 15% appearing once. The sample in question was PBMCs, mostly from graft donor cells, obtained 360 days after TCRalphabeta/CD19-depleted stem cell transplant. Receptors originate from a male patient younger than 18 who had a stem cell transplant for acute lymphoblastic leukemia, so the T cells may come from the graft donor.

This clonotype was observed at least ten times. This chain connects TRBV12-3 or TRBV12-4 to TRBJ2-1; D unresolved. The CDR3 is made up of 12 amino acids. V lost 7 bases to trimming and J lost 7 bases, with 11 bases between them. DNA for the CDR3: TGTGCCAGCACTCTAGAATGGAATGAGCAGTTCTTC. Amino acids: CASTLEWNEQFF.

In its sample, this clonotype was seen many times. V gene TRBV5-1 combines with J gene TRBJ2-3; D perhaps matches TRBD2 (6 bases). Trimming took 7 bases from V and 4 from J, leaving 16 bases between them. Per germline, CDR1 SGHRS and CDR2 YFSETQ. The CDR3 loop spans 14 amino acids. The CDR3 DNA reads TGCGCCAGCGCCGCGGGGAAGGCCCCAGATACGCAGTATTTT. Its protein product is CASAAGKAPDTQYF.

This clonotype was counted only a few times. The rearrangement joins TRBV7-9 to TRBJ1-1, with D unresolved. V was clipped by 2 bases and J by 7 bases, with 11 bases between them. This CDR3 contains 13 residues. Germline V lookup: CDR1 SEHNR, CDR2 FQNEAQ (reference sequence). CDR3 residues: CASSLPDGNEAFF. The CDR3 nucleotides read TGTGCCAGCAGCTTACCGGACGGGAATGAAGCTTTCTTT.

V and J are TRBV6-2 or TRBV6-3 and TRBJ1-6; TRBD1 agrees at 8 bases. V trimming: 7 bases; J trimming: 9 bases; junction bases outside the gene matches: 8. Germline CDR1 reads MNHEY; CDR2 reads SVGEGT. The CDR3 spans 14 residues. CDR3 loop: CASTTGTGSSPLHF. The CDR3 DNA is TGTGCCAGCACCACCGGGACAGGCTCTTCACCCCTCCACTTT.

The chain uses TRBV12-5 and TRBJ2-3, with 9 bases fitting TRBD2. The CDR3 runs to 18 residues. Germline lookup yields CDR1 LGHNT and CDR2 FRNRAP. J gave up 0 bases and V 7 bases, and 14 bases lay outside the gene matches. The CDR3 reads CASAFYISGRTSTDTQYF. Here the CDR3 DNA reads TGTGCTAGTGCTTTTTACATAAGCGGGAGGACGAGCACAGATACGCAGTATTTT.

This clonotype occurred a few times. The chain carries TRBV2 and TRBJ2-1, with 16 bases fitting TRBD2. Germline CDR1 reads SNHLY; CDR2 reads FYNNEI. This CDR3 contains 17 residues. V lost 6 bases and J lost 8; bases outside the gene matches: 10. Written as DNA, the CDR3 is TGTGCCAGCAGCCCCGGGACTAGCGGGAGGGCCCTCGATGAGCAGTTCTTC. Its translation: CASSPGTSGRALDEQFF.

DNA of the CDR3: TGTGCCAGCAGTCCAACCTTCTCCGGGACTAGCGGTACCTACGAGCAGTACTTC. It specifies CASSPTFSGTSGTYEQYF. This chain connects TRBV6-4 to TRBJ2-7, with 11 bases matching TRBD2. Germline CDR1 MRHNA, CDR2 SNTAGT. V dropped 5 bases and J dropped 2; count of bases not matched to a gene: 14. The CDR3 contains 18 residues.

In its sample, this clonotype was seen many times. V is TRBV29-1 and J is TRBJ2-3; D is possibly TRBD1 (5 bases). The germline CDR1 and CDR2 sequences are SQVTM and ANQGSEA. The CDR3 runs 14 residues. Trimming removed 6 bases from V and 2 bases from J, with 15 bases in between. The CDR3 reads CSVQPGYYTDTQYF. The CDR3 coding sequence is TGCAGCGTACAACCAGGGTACTACACAGATACGCAGTATTTT.

The sample holds many counts of this clonotype. This chain joins TRBV18 and TRBJ2-3, with unresolved D. Trimming removed 1 base from V and 2 bases from J, with 10 bases in between. Germline CDR1 and CDR2: KGHSH and LQKENI. The CDR3 sequence is 15 residues long. CDR3: CASSPRSQPTDTQYF. The CDR3 DNA sequence: TGTGCCAGCTCACCACGAAGCCAGCCCACAGATACGCAGTATTTT.

CDR3 loop: CASSLVLGLASNEQFF. Here the CDR3 DNA reads TGTGCCAGCAGCTTAGTTTTGGGACTAGCGAGCAATGAGCAGTTCTTC. This chain links TRBV7-9 with TRBJ2-1; 10 bases line up with TRBD2. Per the germline V gene, CDR1 is SEHNR and CDR2 is FQNEAQ (reference sequence). The CDR3 has 16 amino acids. V was clipped by 1 base and J by 6 bases; unmatched bases: 6.

This clonotype showed up just a few times. The V gene is TRBV5-1, the J gene TRBJ2-7; D uncertain. The V end lost 0 bases, the J end lost 4 bases, and 11 bases lay between the germline ends. The CDR3 totals 14 residues. CDR1 and CDR2 from the germline V gene are SGHRS and YFSETQ. This CDR3 is CASSLVGFRYEQYF. DNA for the CDR3: TGCGCCAGCAGCTTGGTTGGGTTTCGATACGAGCAGTACTTC.

This clonotype was observed at least ten times. The V call is TRBV12-3 or TRBV12-4, the J call TRBJ2-5, with 11 bases that match TRBD1. The ends lost 4 bases at V and 5 bases at J; junction bases unmatched: 0. This CDR3 spans 13 amino acids. CDR3 sequence (DNA): TGTGCCAGCAGTTGGACAGGGGGCGAGACCCAGTACTTC. Its protein product is CASSWTGGETQYF.

The chain combines TRBV29-1 with TRBJ2-1; tentatively, D is TRBD2 (6 bases). From germline, CDR1 is SQVTM and CDR2 ANQGSEA. This CDR3 region has 13 residues. V was clipped by 1 base and J by 7 bases, with 11 bases between them. CDR3 amino acids: CSVEGVAANEQFF. CDR3 coding DNA: TGCAGCGTTGAAGGGGTAGCGGCGAATGAGCAGTTCTTC.

A few counts support this clonotype. The chain links TRBV9 to TRBJ2-7; TRBD2 matches at 14 bases. Germline V gives CDR1 SGDLS, CDR2 YYNGEE. The junction had 9 bases not matched to a gene; V was cut back by 4 bases and J by 3 bases. This CDR3 region has 17 residues. The CDR3 nucleotides read TGTGCCAGCAGCCCCGGGACTAGCGGGAGAGTAAGCTACGAGCAGTACTTC. Encoded protein: CASSPGTSGRVSYEQYF.

This clonotype was detected a few times. This sequence joins TRBV27 and TRBJ2-2; no firm D call. Trimming removed 7 bases at V and 8 bases at J, with 14 bases between. CDR3 length equals 13 residues. The germline gives CDR1 MNHEY, CDR2 SMNVEV (reference sequence). CDR3 DNA sequence: TGTGCCAGCAACGGCGGAGCCGGTGGGGAGCTGTTTTTT. It yields the protein CASNGGAGGELFF.

A remark on this clonotype: Compared with germline, one end of the junction differs, possibly owing to a read error. The chain links TRBV19 to TRBJ2-6; D unresolved. The germline V gene encodes CDR1 LNHDA and CDR2 SQIVND (reference sequence). This CDR3 comprises 16 residues. The CDR3 here is CASSTLHSLEADVLTF. Written as DNA, the CDR3 is TGTGCCAGTAGTACCCTACACTCCCTAGAGGCCGACGTCCTGACTTTC.

This clonotype was observed a few times. The rearrangement joins TRBV29-1 to TRBJ2-3; TRBD2 agrees at 7 bases. V lost 4 bases and J lost 5; bases outside the gene matches: 6. Germline V gene lookup returns CDR1 SQVTM and CDR2 ANQGSEA. The CDR3 runs 13 residues. The CDR3 DNA sequence: TGCAGCGTTGCTAGCGGCAATGGAGATACGCAGTATTTT. Translated, it gives CSVASGNGDTQYF.

The chain recombines TRBV7-6 with TRBJ2-2, with 9 bases lining up with TRBD2. The CDR3 length is 16 residues. CDR1 SGHVS and CDR2 FNYEAQ come from the germline V gene. V was clipped by 5 bases and J by 3 bases; unmatched bases: 7. The CDR3 sequence is CASSASGTLYTGELFF. CDR3 sequence (DNA): TGTGCCAGCAGCGCTAGCGGGACCTTATACACCGGGGAGCTGTTTTTT. Full variable domain (remainder filled in from reference TRBV7-6 and TRBJ2-2): GAGVSQSPRYKVTKRGQDVALRCDPISGHVSLYWYRQALGQGPEFLTYFNYEAQQDKSGLPNDRFSAERPEGSISTLTIQRTEQRDSAMYRCASSASGTLYTGELFFGEGSRLTVL.

The table lists this clonotype with a few counts. The CDR3 reads CAISEGTDNTEAFF. The CDR3, as DNA: TGTGCCATCAGTGAGGGGACGGACAACACTGAAGCTTTCTTT. V usage is TRBV10-3 and J usage is TRBJ1-1, with a weak D call TRBD1 (5 bases). Germline V CDR1 and CDR2: ENHRY, SYGVKD. Trimming cost V 2 bases and J 2 bases, with 9 bases left between them. The CDR3 consists of 14 residues.